The TCR beta chain under discussion was sequenced for a study of blood T cell repertoires in COVID-19. Whole-study context: The samples span acute and convalescent COVID-19 from the United States, Italy and Spain. The cDNA or gDNA used as material had been derived from T cells, B-cell-depleted T cells, or PBMCs.

In the original analysis: By means of reference gene primer amplification, nucleated cell counts were estimated. Libraries were prepared by immunoSEQ multiplex PCR; TCRdb keeps only in-frame clonotypes and omits some of them. That table is the source of V, J and clone size, and D and trimming were worked out from the DNA. The data hold a few hundred thousand clones, with approximately 80% observed a single time. Sample: peripheral blood. The TCR sequence derives from a man aged 25-45 years with active or convalescent COVID-19.

For the CDR3, the DNA is TGTGCCAGCAGTCCGCGACAGGGGAAAGGCACAGATACGCAGTATTTT. Its protein is CASSPRQGKGTDTQYF. The chain uses TRBV28 and TRBJ2-3; 8 nucleotides line up with TRBD1. The CDR3 totals 16 residues. V lost 5 bases, J lost 1 base, and 8 bases stayed unmatched. Germline V gives CDR1 MDHEN, CDR2 SYDVKM.